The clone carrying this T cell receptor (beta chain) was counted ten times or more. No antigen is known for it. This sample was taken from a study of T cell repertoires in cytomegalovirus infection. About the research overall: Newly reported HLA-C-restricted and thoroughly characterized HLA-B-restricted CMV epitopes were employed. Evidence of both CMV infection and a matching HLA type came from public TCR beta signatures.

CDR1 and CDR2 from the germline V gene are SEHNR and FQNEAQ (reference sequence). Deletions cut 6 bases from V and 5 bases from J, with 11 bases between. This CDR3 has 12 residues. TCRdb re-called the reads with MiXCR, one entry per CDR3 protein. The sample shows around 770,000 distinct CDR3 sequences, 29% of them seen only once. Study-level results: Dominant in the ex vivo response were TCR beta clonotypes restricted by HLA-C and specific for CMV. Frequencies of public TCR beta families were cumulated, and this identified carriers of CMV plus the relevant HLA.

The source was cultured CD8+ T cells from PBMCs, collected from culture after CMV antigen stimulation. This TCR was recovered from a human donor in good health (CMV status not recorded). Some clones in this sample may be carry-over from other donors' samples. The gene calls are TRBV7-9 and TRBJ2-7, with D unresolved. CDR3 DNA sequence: TGTGCCAGCAGTCTGGGGTCCAACGAGCAGTACGTC. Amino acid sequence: CASSLGSNEQYV.